The rows below give T cell receptor beta chains drawn from one sample of a study of blood T cell repertoires in COVID-19. The table came from immunoSEQ multiplex PCR; TCRdb's copy has only in-frame clones and leaves some out. This sample carries around 250,000 clones, approximately 82% of them seen once, and the ten largest clones take 1.9%. The sample was peripheral blood. The receptor set was obtained from a woman older than 75 with acute or convalescent COVID-19. Each CDR3 is given with its conserved first and last residue. A D gene is named only where the DNA matches it firmly. Only part of the rows carry a size: once, few, many, or a class if the clone is expanded.

length: 15; size: once; D: TRBD2; J: TRBJ2-7; V: TRBV7-7; CDR3: CASSSTGTSSYEQYF; DNA: TGTGCCAGCAGCTCCACCGGGACTAGCTCCTACGAGCAGTACTTC
length: 18; size: .; D: TRBD2; J: TRBJ2-1; V: TRBV11-2; CDR3: CASSQRLAVHRSYNEQFF; DNA: TGTGCCAGCAGCCAGCGACTAGCGGTCCACAGGAGCTACAATGAGCAGTTCTTC
length: 15; size: .; D: TRBD1; J: TRBJ2-7; V: TRBV4-1; CDR3: CASSQDGAGGDEQYF; DNA: TGCGCCAGCAGCCAAGACGGAGCAGGGGGCGACGAGCAGTACTTC
length: 14; size: .; D: .; J: TRBJ1-2; V: TRBV27; CDR3: CASSLRRDQRGYTF; DNA: TGTGCCAGCAGTTTAAGGAGGGACCAAAGGGGCTACACCTTC
length: 15; size: .; D: .; J: TRBJ2-7; V: TRBV3-1/TRBV3-2; CDR3: CASSQLGGGAYEQYF; DNA: TGTGCCAGCAGCCAATTAGGTGGCGGGGCCTACGAGCAGTACTTC
length: 14; size: .; D: .; J: TRBJ1-1; V: TRBV7-9; CDR3: CASTQAGVNTEAFF; DNA: TGTGCCAGCACCCAGGCAGGGGTGAACACTGAAGCTTTCTTT
length: 15; size: few; D: .; J: TRBJ2-1; V: TRBV7-3; CDR3: CASSLLGDNYNEQFF; DNA: TGTGCCAGCAGCTTATTAGGGGACAATTACAATGAGCAGTTCTTC
length: 13; size: few; D: TRBD1; J: TRBJ2-7; V: TRBV13; CDR3: CASSLGQGGEQYF; DNA: TGTGCCAGCAGCCTCGGACAGGGAGGCGAGCAGTACTTC
length: 14; size: few; D: TRBD2; J: TRBJ2-1; V: TRBV10-2; CDR3: CASRTSGGKNEQFF; DNA: TGCGCCAGCAGAACTAGCGGGGGGAAAAATGAGCAGTTCTTC
length: 12; size: .; D: .; J: TRBJ2-3; V: TRBV11-3; CDR3: CASSFAGDTQYF; DNA: TGTGCCAGCAGCTTTGCGGGTGATACGCAGTATTTT
length: 16; size: .; D: TRBD1; J: TRBJ2-7; V: TRBV7-9; CDR3: CASSLYQGQGAVEQYF; DNA: TGTGCCAGCAGCTTATATCAGGGACAGGGGGCTGTCGAGCAGTACTTC
length: 16; size: .; D: .; J: TRBJ2-2; V: TRBV2; CDR3: CASSLLGLQNTGELFF; DNA: TGTGCCAGCAGCCTCTTGGGGCTTCAGAACACCGGGGAGCTGTTTTTT
length: 13; size: .; D: .; J: TRBJ1-5; V: TRBV29-1; CDR3: CSVLGRDNQPQHF; DNA: TGCAGCGTTCTCGGCAGGGACAATCAGCCCCAGCATTTT
length: 15; size: .; D: TRBD1; J: TRBJ1-2; V: TRBV5-5; CDR3: CASSNRDRENYGYTF; DNA: TGTGCCAGCAGCAACCGGGACAGGGAAAACTATGGCTACACCTTC
length: 18; size: .; D: TRBD1; J: TRBJ2-3; V: TRBV18; CDR3: CASSPFPQGATSTDTQYF; DNA: TGTGCCAGCTCACCCTTCCCCCAGGGGGCGACTAGCACAGATACGCAGTATTTT
length: 15; size: few; D: .; J: TRBJ1-2; V: TRBV10-1; CDR3: CASSGTYEANYGYTF; DNA: TGCGCCAGCAGTGGGACATACGAAGCTAACTATGGCTACACCTTC
length: 12; size: few; D: .; J: TRBJ1-1; V: TRBV3-1/TRBV3-2; CDR3: CASSQNGVKAFF; DNA: TGTGCCAGCAGCCAAAACGGGGTGAAAGCTTTCTTT
length: 17; size: .; D: .; J: TRBJ2-2; V: TRBV15; CDR3: CATSRGRGASNTGELFF; DNA: TGTGCCACCAGCAGGGGGAGGGGGGCTTCGAACACCGGGGAGCTGTTTTTT
length: 15; size: .; D: TRBD2; J: TRBJ2-1; V: TRBV5-1; CDR3: CASSEGLASYNEQFF; DNA: TGCGCCAGCAGCGAAGGACTAGCTTCTTACAATGAGCAGTTCTTC
length: 13; size: .; D: TRBD1; J: TRBJ1-5; V: TRBV12-3/TRBV12-4; CDR3: CASRQGARQPQHF; DNA: TGTGCCAGCAGGCAGGGGGCTAGGCAGCCCCAGCATTTT
length: 13; size: .; D: .; J: TRBJ2-1; V: TRBV7-3; CDR3: CASSSPPSNEQFF; DNA: TGTGCCAGCAGCTCCCCACCGAGCAATGAGCAGTTCTTC
length: 14; size: .; D: .; J: TRBJ2-7; V: TRBV6-1; CDR3: CASSEGNLAYEQYF; DNA: TGTGCCAGCAGTGAAGGAAACCTAGCCTACGAGCAGTACTTC
length: 12; size: .; D: .; J: TRBJ1-2; V: TRBV20-1; CDR3: CSARGANYGYTF; DNA: TGCAGTGCTCGTGGAGCTAACTATGGCTACACCTTC
length: 16; size: .; D: TRBD1; J: TRBJ1-6; V: TRBV5-1; CDR3: CASSFGDSSYNSPLHF; DNA: TGCGCCAGCAGCTTTGGGGACAGCTCCTATAATTCACCCCTCCACTTT
length: 11; size: few; D: .; J: TRBJ1-2; V: TRBV6-5; CDR3: CASSYAGGYTF; DNA: TGTGCCAGCAGTTACGCGGGGGGCTACACCTTC
length: 15; size: .; D: TRBD1; J: TRBJ2-7; V: TRBV7-2; CDR3: CASSAKWTGTGEQYF; DNA: TGTGCCAGCAGCGCGAAATGGACAGGGACGGGAGAGCAGTACTTC
length: 18; size: .; D: TRBD2; J: TRBJ2-7; V: TRBV28; CDR3: CASSLSGLAGATAYEQYF; DNA: TGTGCCAGCAGTTTATCAGGACTAGCGGGAGCTACGGCCTACGAGCAGTACTTC
length: 14; size: .; D: .; J: TRBJ2-2; V: TRBV19; CDR3: CASKGVAATGELFF; DNA: TGTGCCAGTAAAGGGGTTGCCGCCACCGGGGAGCTGTTTTTT
length: 14; size: .; D: .; J: TRBJ1-1; V: TRBV11-2; CDR3: CASSYRQMNTEAFF; DNA: TGTGCCAGCAGCTATCGACAGATGAACACTGAAGCTTTCTTT
length: 15; size: medium-sized; D: TRBD1; J: TRBJ2-7; V: TRBV4-1; CDR3: CASSQGTGEGYEQYF; DNA: TGCGCCAGCAGCCAAGGGACAGGGGAGGGGTACGAGCAGTACTTC
length: 14; size: .; D: .; J: TRBJ2-3; V: TRBV11-1; CDR3: CASSLGTAFDTQYF; DNA: TGTGCCAGCAGCTTAGGGACAGCTTTTGATACGCAGTATTTT
length: 15; size: .; D: TRBD1; J: TRBJ1-3; V: TRBV19; CDR3: CASKPLGQPGNTIYF; DNA: TGTGCCAGTAAACCCCTGGGACAGCCGGGGAACACCATATATTTT
length: 12; size: .; D: .; J: TRBJ1-2; V: TRBV7-9; CDR3: CASSQGDYGYTF; DNA: TGTGCCAGCAGCCAAGGGGACTATGGCTACACCTTC
length: 11; size: .; D: .; J: TRBJ2-5; V: TRBV12-5; CDR3: CASGSEETQYF; DNA: TGTGCTAGTGGTTCGGAAGAGACCCAGTACTTC
length: 13; size: .; D: TRBD1; J: TRBJ1-2; V: TRBV3-1/TRBV3-2; CDR3: CASSDRDRGGYTF; DNA: TGTGCCAGCAGCGACCGGGACAGGGGCGGCTACACCTTC
length: 12; size: .; D: .; J: TRBJ2-7; V: TRBV28; CDR3: CASSSMSNEQYF; DNA: TGTGCCAGCAGTTCTATGTCTAACGAGCAGTACTTC
length: 15; size: .; D: .; J: TRBJ1-6; V: TRBV27; CDR3: CASSLSRTHNSPLHF; DNA: TGTGCCAGCAGTTTATCGCGAACTCATAATTCACCCCTCCACTTT
length: 17; size: .; D: TRBD1; J: TRBJ2-7; V: TRBV6-2/TRBV6-3; CDR3: CASSYSGTGLVGHEQYF; DNA: TGTGCCAGCAGTTACTCCGGGACAGGCTTGGTTGGCCACGAGCAGTACTTC
length: 12; size: .; D: TRBD1; J: TRBJ1-2; V: TRBV12-3/TRBV12-4; CDR3: CASSSTGAGYTF; DNA: TGTGCCAGCAGCTCGACAGGGGCCGGCTACACCTTC
length: 15; size: .; D: .; J: TRBJ1-2; V: TRBV5-1; CDR3: CASSLDRKGGYGYTF; DNA: TGCGCCAGCAGCCTCGACAGAAAGGGAGGCTATGGCTACACCTTC